The rows below give T cell receptor beta chains drawn from one sample of a study of T cells in Graves' hyperthyroidism and ophthalmopathy. Using its own MiXCR run on the multiplex PCR reads, TCRdb lists one record per CDR3 protein. Of around 540,000 distinct CDR3 sequences in the sample, 15% to 20% were seen once. The material sequenced was blood. These TCRs come from a woman in her 30s with Graves' ophthalmopathy. The CDR3 runs from the conserved cysteine through the conserved F or W. D genes are given only for firm matches.

D: -; V: TRBV6-1; J: TRBJ2-7; CDR3: CASSSTDEQYF
D: TRBD1; V: TRBV7-9; J: TRBJ1-3; CDR3: CASRRTGDNTIYF
D: TRBD2; V: TRBV7-2; J: TRBJ2-5; CDR3: CASSLPSGSVETQYF
D: TRBD2; V: TRBV20-1; J: TRBJ2-7; CDR3: CSAAISGIPYEQYF
D: -; V: TRBV12-3/TRBV12-4; J: TRBJ1-1; CDR3: CASSLNLGAEEAFF
D: -; V: TRBV9; J: TRBJ1-5; CDR3: CASSVAPSQPQHF
D: TRBD2; V: TRBV7-2; J: TRBJ2-7; CDR3: CASGSSGRAYYEQYF
D: -; V: TRBV14; J: TRBJ1-1; CDR3: CASSQVIGDTEAFF
D: TRBD1; V: TRBV6-2/TRBV6-3; J: TRBJ1-2; CDR3: CASRQGAIVMDGYTF
D: TRBD2; V: TRBV6-2/TRBV6-3; J: TRBJ2-7; CDR3: CASSYSSGMEEQYF
D: TRBD1; V: TRBV28; J: TRBJ1-5; CDR3: CASRQGGTGIQPQHF
D: -; V: TRBV6-1; J: TRBJ1-4; CDR3: CASSGGTFLEKLFF
D: TRBD1; V: TRBV27; J: TRBJ1-5; CDR3: CASSLSRGNQPQHF
D: -; V: TRBV6-1; J: TRBJ1-5; CDR3: CASSTGRLNQPQHF
D: -; V: TRBV18; J: TRBJ1-1; CDR3: CASSLKADTNTEAFF